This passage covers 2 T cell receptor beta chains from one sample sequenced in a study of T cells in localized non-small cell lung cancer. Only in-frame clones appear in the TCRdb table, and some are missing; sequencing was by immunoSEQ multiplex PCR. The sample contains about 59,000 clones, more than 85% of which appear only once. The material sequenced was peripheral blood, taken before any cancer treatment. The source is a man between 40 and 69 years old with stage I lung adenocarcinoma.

The CDR3 sequence: CASSLGGQGYEQYF. The DNA for the CDR3 is TGTGCCAGCAGCTTAGGGGGACAGGGCTACGAGCAGTACTTC. The V call is TRBV7-2, the J call TRBJ2-7; 9 nucleotides agree with TRBD1. The germline gives CDR1 SGHTA, CDR2 FQGNSA. This CDR3 has 14 residues. J was trimmed by 3 bases and V by 1 base; bases with no gene match: 1.

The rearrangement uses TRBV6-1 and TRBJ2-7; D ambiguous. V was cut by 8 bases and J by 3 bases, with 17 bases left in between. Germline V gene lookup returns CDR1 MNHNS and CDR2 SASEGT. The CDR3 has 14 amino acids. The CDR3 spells CASGRLGPDYEQYF. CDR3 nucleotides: TGTGCCAGCGGCCGCCTGGGCCCCGACTACGAGCAGTACTTC.